This T cell receptor (beta chain) emerged from a study of regulatory and conventional T cells in RAG deficiency. Conventional CD4+ T cells were sorted from blood as CD25-low CD127-high cells. Overall study results and limits: Omenn syndrome and CID/AS patients had roughly 100-fold fewer unique Treg TCR beta sequences, versus 9.5 to 10-fold elsewhere.

Clones were read by immunoSEQ multiplex PCR, and TCRdb kept only the in-frame ones, dropping some. The data contain 22,000 or so clones, 85% to 95% of them seen just once; the ten biggest clones take up 0.55% to 0.9%. The germline V and J ends were trimmed by 4 bases and 2 bases, with 13 bases remaining between them. This CDR3 is built from 15 residues. Germline V gives CDR1 SGHRS, CDR2 YFSETQ. Turning to this clone: Its antigen is as yet unknown.

The sample was also reused in another study, on regulatory T cells. According to that study: The primer mix had 52 TRBV and 13 TRBJ primers. In patients, unique TRB V-J pairs were restricted and V/J usage skewed, especially in Tregs.

Sequenced material: CD4+ T cells sorted from blood. The receptor's source is a human donor in good health. The chain combines TRBV5-1 with TRBJ2-1, with D possibly matching TRBD2 (5 bases). The CDR3 region has the DNA TGCGCCAGCAGCCCCCAGGCAGCGGCCTACAATGAGCAGTTCTTC. Amino acids: CASSPQAAAYNEQFF.